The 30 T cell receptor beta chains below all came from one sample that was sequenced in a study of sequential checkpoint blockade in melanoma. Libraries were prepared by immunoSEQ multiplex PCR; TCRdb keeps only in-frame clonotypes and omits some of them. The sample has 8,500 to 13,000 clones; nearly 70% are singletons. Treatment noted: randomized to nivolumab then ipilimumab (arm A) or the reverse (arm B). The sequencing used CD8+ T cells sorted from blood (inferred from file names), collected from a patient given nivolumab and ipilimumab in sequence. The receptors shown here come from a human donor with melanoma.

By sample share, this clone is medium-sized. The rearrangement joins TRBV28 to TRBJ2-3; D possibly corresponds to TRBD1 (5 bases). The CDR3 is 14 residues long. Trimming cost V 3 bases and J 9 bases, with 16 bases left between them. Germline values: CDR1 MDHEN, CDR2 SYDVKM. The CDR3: CASSFARAHVTQYF. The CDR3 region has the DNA TGTGCCAGCAGTTTTGCCAGGGCCCACGTCACGCAGTATTTT. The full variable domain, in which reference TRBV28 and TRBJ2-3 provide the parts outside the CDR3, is DVKVTQSSRYLVKRTGEKVFLECVQDMDHENMFWYRQDPGLGLRLIYFSYDVKMKEKGDIPEGYSVSREKKERFSLILESASTNQTSMYLCASSFARAHVTQYFGPGTRLTVL.

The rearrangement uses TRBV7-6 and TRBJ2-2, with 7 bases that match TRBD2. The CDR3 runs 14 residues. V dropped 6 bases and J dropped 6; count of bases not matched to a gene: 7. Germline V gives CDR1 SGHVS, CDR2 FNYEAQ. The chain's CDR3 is CASRIGGGSGELFF. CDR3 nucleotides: TGTGCCAGCAGGATCGGCGGGGGTTCCGGGGAGCTGTTTTTT. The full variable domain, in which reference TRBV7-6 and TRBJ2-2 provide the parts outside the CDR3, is GAGVSQSPRYKVTKRGQDVALRCDPISGHVSLYWYRQALGQGPEFLTYFNYEAQQDKSGLPNDRFSAERPEGSISTLTIQRTEQRDSAMYRCASRIGGGSGELFFGEGSRLTVL.

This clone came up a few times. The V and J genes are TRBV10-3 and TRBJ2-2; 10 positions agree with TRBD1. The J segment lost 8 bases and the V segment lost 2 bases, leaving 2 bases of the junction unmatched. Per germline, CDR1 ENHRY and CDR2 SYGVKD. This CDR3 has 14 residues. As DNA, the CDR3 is TGTGCCATCAGTGAGGACAGGGGGCTGGGGGAGCTGTTTTTT. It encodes CAISEDRGLGELFF.

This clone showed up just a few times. The CDR3 reads CASSDRDRSYTIYF. The CDR3 DNA reads as TGTGCCAGCAGCGACCGGGACAGGTCGTACACCATATATTTT. The chain recombines TRBV7-9 with TRBJ1-3; TRBD1 agrees at 8 bases. There are 14 residues in the CDR3. Germline V lookup: CDR1 SEHNR, CDR2 FQNEAQ (reference sequence). Trimming cost V 5 bases and J 8 bases; bases outside gene matches: 8.

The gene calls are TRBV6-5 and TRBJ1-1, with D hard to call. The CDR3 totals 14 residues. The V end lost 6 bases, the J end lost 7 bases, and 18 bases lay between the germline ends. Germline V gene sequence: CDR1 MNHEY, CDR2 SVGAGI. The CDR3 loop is CASSPFLGSREAFF. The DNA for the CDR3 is TGTGCCAGCAGCCCCTTTTTGGGGAGCCGTGAAGCTTTCTTT.

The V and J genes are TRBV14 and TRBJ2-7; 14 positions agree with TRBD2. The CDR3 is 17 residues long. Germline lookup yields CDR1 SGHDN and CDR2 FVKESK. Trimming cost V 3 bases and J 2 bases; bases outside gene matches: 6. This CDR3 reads CASSHPPGLAGAYEQYF. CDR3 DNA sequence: TGTGCCAGCAGCCATCCCCCGGGACTAGCGGGAGCCTACGAGCAGTACTTC. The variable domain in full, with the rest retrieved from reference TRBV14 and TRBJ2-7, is EAGVTQFPSHSVIEKGQTVTLRCDPISGHDNLYWYRRVMGKEIKFLLHFVKESKQDESGMPNNRFLAERTGGTYSTLKVQPAELEDSGVYFCASSHPPGLAGAYEQYFGPGTRLTVT.

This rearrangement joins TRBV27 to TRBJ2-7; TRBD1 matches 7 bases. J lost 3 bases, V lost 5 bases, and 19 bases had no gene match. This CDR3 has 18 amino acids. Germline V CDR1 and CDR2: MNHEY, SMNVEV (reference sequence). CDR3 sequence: CASSGRLVPGQRSYEQYF. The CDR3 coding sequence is TGTGCCAGCAGTGGTCGGTTGGTGCCGGGACAGCGAAGCTACGAGCAGTACTTC.

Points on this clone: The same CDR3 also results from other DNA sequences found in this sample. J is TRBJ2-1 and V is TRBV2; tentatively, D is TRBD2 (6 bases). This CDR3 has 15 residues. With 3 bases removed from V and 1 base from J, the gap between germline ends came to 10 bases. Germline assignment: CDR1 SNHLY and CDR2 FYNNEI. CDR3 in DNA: TGTGCCAGCAGTGACACTGGGGGGTCCTACAATGAGCAGTTCTTC. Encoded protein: CASSDTGGSYNEQFF.

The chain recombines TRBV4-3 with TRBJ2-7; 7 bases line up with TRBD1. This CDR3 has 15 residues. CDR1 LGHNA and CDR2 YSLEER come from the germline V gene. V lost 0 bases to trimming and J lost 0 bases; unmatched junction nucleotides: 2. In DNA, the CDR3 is TGCGCCAGCAGCCAAGAGGGACAGCTCTCCTACGAGCAGTACTTC. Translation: CASSQEGQLSYEQYF.

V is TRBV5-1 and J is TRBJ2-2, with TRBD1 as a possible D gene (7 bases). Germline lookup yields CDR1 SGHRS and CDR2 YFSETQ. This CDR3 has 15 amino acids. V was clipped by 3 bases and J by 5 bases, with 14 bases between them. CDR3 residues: CASSYDRAGTGELFF. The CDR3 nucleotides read TGCGCCAGCAGCTATGACAGGGCGGGAACCGGGGAGCTGTTTTTT.

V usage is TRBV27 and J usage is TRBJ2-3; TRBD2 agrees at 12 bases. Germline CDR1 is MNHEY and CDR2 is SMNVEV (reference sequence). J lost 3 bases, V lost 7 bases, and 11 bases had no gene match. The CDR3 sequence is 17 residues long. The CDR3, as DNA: TGTGCCAGCACCAATCTAGCGGGGGGGCCCTCAACAGATACGCAGTATTTT. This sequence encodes CASTNLAGGPSTDTQYF.

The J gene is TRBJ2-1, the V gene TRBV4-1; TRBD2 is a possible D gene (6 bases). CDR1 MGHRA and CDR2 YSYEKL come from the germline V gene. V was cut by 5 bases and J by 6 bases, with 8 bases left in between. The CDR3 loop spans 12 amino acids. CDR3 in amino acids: CASSGLLNEQFF. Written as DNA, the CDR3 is TGCGCCAGCAGCGGACTACTCAATGAGCAGTTCTTC.

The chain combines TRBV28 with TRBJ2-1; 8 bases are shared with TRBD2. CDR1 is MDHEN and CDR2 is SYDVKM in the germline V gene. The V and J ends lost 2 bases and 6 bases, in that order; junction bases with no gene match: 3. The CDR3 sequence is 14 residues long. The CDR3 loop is CASSLTGGLNEQFF. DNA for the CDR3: TGTGCCAGCAGTTTAACGGGGGGGCTCAATGAGCAGTTCTTC.

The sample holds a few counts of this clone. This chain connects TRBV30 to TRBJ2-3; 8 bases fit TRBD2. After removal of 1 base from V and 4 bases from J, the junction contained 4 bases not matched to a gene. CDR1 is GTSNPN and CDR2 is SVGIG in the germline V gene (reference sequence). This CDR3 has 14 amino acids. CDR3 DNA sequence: TGTGCCTGGAGTGGGCGGGGGGTATCAGATACGCAGTATTTT. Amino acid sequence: CAWSGRGVSDTQYF. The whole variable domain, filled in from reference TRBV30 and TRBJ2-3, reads SQTIHQWPATLVQPVGSPLSLECTVEGTSNPNLYWYRQAAGRGLQLLFYSVGIGQISSEVPQNLSASRPQDRQFILSSKKLLLSDSGFYLCAWSGRGVSDTQYFGPGTRLTVL.

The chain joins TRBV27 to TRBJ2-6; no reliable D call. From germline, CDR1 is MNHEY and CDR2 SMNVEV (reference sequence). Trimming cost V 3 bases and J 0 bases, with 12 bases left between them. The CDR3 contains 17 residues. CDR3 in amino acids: CASSLAPGSSGANVLTF. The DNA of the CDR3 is TGTGCCAGCAGTTTGGCGCCAGGAAGCTCTGGGGCCAACGTCCTGACTTTC.

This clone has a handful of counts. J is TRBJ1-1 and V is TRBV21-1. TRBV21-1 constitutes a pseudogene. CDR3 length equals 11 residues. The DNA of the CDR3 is TGTGCCATCGGGGGAGTTAATGAAGCTTTCTTT. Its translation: CAIGGVNEAFF.

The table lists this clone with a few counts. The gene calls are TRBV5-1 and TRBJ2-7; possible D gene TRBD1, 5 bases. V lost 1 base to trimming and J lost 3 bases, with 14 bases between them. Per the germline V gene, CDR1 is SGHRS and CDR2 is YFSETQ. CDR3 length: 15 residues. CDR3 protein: CASSLWGQDLYEQYF. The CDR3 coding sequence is TGCGCCAGCAGCTTGTGGGGCCAGGACCTCTACGAGCAGTACTTC.

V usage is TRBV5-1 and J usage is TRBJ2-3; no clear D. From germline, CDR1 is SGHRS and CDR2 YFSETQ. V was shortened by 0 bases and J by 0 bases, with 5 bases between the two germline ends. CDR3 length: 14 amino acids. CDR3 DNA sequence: TGCGCCAGCAGCTTGGGGGCGAGCACAGATACGCAGTATTTT. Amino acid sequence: CASSLGASTDTQYF.

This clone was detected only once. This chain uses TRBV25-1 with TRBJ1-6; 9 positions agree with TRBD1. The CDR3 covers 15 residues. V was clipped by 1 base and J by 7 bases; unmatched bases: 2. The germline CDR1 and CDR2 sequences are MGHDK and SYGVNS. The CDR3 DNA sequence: TGTGCCAGCAGTGAATCCGGGACAGGGAATTCACCCCTCCACTTT. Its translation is CASSESGTGNSPLHF.

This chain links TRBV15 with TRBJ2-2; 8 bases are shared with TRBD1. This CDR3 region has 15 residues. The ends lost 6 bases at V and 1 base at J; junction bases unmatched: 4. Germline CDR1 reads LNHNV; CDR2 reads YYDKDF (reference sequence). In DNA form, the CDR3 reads TGTGCCACCAGAAGACAGGGGCTGAACACCGGGGAGCTGTTTTTT. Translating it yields CATRRQGLNTGELFF.

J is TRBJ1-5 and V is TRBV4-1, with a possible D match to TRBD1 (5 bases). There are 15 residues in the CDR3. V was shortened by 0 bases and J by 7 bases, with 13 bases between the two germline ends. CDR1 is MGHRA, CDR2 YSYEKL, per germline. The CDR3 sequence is CASSQDWAGWQPQHF. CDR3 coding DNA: TGCGCCAGCAGCCAAGATTGGGCAGGGTGGCAGCCCCAGCATTTT.

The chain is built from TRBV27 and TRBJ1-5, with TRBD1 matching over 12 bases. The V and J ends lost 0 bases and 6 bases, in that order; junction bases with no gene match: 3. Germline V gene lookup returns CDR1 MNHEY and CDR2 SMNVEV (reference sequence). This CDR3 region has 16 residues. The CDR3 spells CASSLSGTGGIQPQHF. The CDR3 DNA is TGTGCCAGCAGTTTATCAGGGACAGGGGGCATTCAGCCCCAGCATTTT.

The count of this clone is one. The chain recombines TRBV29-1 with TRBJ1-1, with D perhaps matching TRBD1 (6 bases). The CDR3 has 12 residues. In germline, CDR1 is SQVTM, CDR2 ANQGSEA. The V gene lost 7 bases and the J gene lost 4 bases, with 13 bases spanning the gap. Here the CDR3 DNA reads TGCAGCGACACAGGGAAGGGCACTGAAGCTTTCTTT. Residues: CSDTGKGTEAFF. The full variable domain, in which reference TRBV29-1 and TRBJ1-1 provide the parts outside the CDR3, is SAVISQKPSRDICQRGTSLTIQCQVDSQVTMMFWYRQQPGQSLTLIATANQGSEATYESGFVIDKFPISRPNLTFSTLTVSNMSPEDSSIYLCSDTGKGTEAFFGQGTRLTVV.

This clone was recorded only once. The DNA of the CDR3 is TGTGCCAGCAGTGAACTTGTGCTCGGGGTGAACACTGAAGCTTTCTTT. This sequence encodes CASSELVLGVNTEAFF. The chain has TRBV2 and TRBJ1-1; D call uncertain. Germline CDR1 reads SNHLY; CDR2 reads FYNNEI. V lost 2 bases, J lost 0 bases, and 13 bases lay in between. The CDR3 length is 16 residues.

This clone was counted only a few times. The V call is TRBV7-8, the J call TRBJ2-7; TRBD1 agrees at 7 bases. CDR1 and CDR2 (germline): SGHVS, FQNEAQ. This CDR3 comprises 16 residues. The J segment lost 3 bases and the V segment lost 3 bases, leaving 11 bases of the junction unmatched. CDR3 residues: CASSFLQGERIYEQYF. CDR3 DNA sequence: TGTGCCAGCAGCTTCCTCCAGGGGGAGCGAATCTACGAGCAGTACTTC.

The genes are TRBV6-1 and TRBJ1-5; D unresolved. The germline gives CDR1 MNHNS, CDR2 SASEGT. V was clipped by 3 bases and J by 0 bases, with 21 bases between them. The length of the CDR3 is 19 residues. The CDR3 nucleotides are TGTGCCAGCAGTGATAGTCTGGGCAGGCCCTTTTATAGCAATCAGCCCCAGCATTTT. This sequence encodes CASSDSLGRPFYSNQPQHF.

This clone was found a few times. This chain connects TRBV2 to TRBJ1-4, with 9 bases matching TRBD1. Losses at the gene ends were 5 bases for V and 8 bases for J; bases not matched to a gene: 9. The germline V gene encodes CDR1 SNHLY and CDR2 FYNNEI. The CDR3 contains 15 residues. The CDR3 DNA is TGTGCCAGCAGTTTCTCCGGGACAGGGAGGGAAAAACTGTTTTTT. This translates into CASSFSGTGREKLFF.

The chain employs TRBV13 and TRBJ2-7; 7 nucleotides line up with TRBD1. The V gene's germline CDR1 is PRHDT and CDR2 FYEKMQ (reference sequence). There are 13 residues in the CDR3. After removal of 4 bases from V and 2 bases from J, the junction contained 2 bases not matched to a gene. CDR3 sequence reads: CASSSGTAYEQYF. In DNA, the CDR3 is TGTGCCAGCAGCTCAGGGACAGCCTACGAGCAGTACTTC. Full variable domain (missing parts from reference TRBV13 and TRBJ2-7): AAGVIQSPRHLIKEKRETATLKCYPIPRHDTVYWYQQGPGQDPQFLISFYEKMQSDKGSIPDRFSAQQFSDYHSELNMSSLELGDSALYFCASSSGTAYEQYFGPGTRLTVT.

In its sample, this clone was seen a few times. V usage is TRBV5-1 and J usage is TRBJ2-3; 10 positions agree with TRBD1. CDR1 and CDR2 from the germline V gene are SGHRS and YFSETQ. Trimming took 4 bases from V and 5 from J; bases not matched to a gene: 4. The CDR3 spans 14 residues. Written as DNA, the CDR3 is TGCGCCAGCAGCGAGACAGGGGGCAGAGATACGCAGTATTTT. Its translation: CASSETGGRDTQYF.

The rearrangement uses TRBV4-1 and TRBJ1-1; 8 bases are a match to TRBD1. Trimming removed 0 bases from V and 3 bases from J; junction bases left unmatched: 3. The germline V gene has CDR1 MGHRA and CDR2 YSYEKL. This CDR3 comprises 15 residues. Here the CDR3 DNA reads TGCGCCAGCAGCCAAGAGGTGGACAGGGACACTGAAGCTTTCTTT. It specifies CASSQEVDRDTEAFF.